This T cell receptor beta chain was observed in a study of T cells in Graves' hyperthyroidism and ophthalmopathy. For the study at large: Upon initial diagnosis and before any treatment, peripheral blood was collected. Study conclusions and caveats: Peripheral blood also featured most of the thyroid clonotypes expanded above 0.001.

Amplified TCR beta CDR3 regions came from RNA transcripts. HTBI primers were employed in a first-round RT-PCR of the TCR CDR3. Using its own MiXCR run on the multiplex PCR reads, TCRdb lists one record per CDR3 protein. The sample holds about 600,000 distinct CDR3 sequences; more than 15% are singletons and the top ten take about 3.5%. The CDR3 has 13 residues. Germline V CDR1 and CDR2: DFQATT, SNEGSKA (reference sequence). V shed 2 bases and J 7 bases; nucleotides not matched to a gene: 5. As to this clonotype: Its antigen is still unknown.

This rearrangement joins TRBV20-1 to TRBJ2-1; 7 positions match TRBD1. Sequenced: blood. The receptor's source is a woman aged 40 to 55 with Graves' ophthalmopathy. CDR3 sequence (DNA): TGCAGTGCTAGATACAGGGGTGAAAATGAGCAGTTCTTC. Protein: CSARYRGENEQFF.